This T cell receptor beta chain was observed in a study of early T cells in non-severe SARS-CoV-2 infection. This CDR3 is built from 11 residues. The V end lost 9 bases, the J end lost 3 bases, and 8 bases lay between the germline ends. In germline, CDR1 is MNHNS, CDR2 SASEGT. This clonotype was found a few times. Each CDR3 protein gets one entry after TCRdb re-called the 5' RACE reads with MiXCR. The sample contains approximately 120,000 distinct CDR3 sequences, just under 15% of which appear only once. The sequenced material came from whole blood. This chain links TRBV6-1 with TRBJ2-5; D gene ambiguous. This receptor was identified in an adult who was a healthcare worker with PCR-confirmed SARS-CoV-2 infection or an uninfected control (not recorded which). For the CDR3, the DNA is TGTGCCAGTCACAGCGAAGAGACCCAGTACTTC. Protein sequence: CASHSEETQYF.